Included here is one T cell receptor beta chain sequence, with context. In the authors' methods: For nucleated cells, counts were estimated from reference gene primer amplification. The table came from immunoSEQ multiplex PCR; TCRdb's copy has only in-frame clones and leaves some out. V, J and clone size derive from that table, while D and trimming were established from the DNA sequence. Among roughly 130,000 clones listed, around 90% were seen once. The data are from a study of blood T cell repertoires in COVID-19. Overall study: The cDNA or gDNA used as material had been derived from T cells, B-cell-depleted T cells, or PBMCs.

J lost 8 bases, V lost 5 bases, and 7 bases had no gene match. This CDR3 comprises 14 residues. Germline CDR1 MNHEY, CDR2 SVGEGT. The chain is built from TRBV6-2 or TRBV6-3 and TRBJ1-4, with 8 positions matching TRBD1. The sequencing input was peripheral blood. This receptor was identified in a man between 60 and 70 years old with active or convalescent COVID-19. CDR3 sequence (DNA): TGTGCCAGCAGTCCAGGGGGCGTGTTGGAAAAACTGTTTTTT. Protein: CASSPGGVLEKLFF.